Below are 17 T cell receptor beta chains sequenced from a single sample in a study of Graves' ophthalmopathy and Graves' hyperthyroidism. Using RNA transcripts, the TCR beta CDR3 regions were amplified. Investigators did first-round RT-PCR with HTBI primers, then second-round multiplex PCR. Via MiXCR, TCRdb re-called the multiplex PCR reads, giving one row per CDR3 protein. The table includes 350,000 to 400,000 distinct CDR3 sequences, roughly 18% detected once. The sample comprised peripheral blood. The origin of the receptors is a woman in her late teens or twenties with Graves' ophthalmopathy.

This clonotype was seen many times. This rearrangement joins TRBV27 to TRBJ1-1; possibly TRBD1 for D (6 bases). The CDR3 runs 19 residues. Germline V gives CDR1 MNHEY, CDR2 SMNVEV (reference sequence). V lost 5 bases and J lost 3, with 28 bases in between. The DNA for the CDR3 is TGTGCCAGCAGTCCCCGGTCCGGGGGCCGGCAAAGGAGGGACACTGAAGCTTTCTTT. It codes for CASSPRSGGRQRRDTEAFF.

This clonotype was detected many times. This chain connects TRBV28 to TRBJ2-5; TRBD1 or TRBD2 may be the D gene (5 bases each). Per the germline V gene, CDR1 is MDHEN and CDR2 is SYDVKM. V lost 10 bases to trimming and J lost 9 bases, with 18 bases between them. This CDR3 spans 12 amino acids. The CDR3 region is CATTGARGAQYF. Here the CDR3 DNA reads TGTGCCACCACCGGTGCGAGGGGAGCCCAGTACTTC. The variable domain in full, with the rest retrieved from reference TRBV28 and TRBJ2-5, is DVKVTQSSRYLVKRTGEKVFLECVQDMDHENMFWYRQDPGLGLRLIYFSYDVKMKEKGDIPEGYSVSREKKERFSLILESASTNQTSMYLCATTGARGAQYFGPGTRLLVL.

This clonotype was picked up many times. CDR3: CASSLAQGGRTEAFF. The DNA for the CDR3 is TGTGCCAGCAGCTTAGCACAGGGGGGGCGGACTGAAGCTTTCTTT. V usage is TRBV7-9 and J usage is TRBJ1-1; 8 nucleotides line up with TRBD1. The germline gives CDR1 SEHNR, CDR2 FQNEAQ (reference sequence). Losses at the gene ends were 0 bases for V and 5 bases for J; bases not matched to a gene: 5. This CDR3 is built from 15 residues.

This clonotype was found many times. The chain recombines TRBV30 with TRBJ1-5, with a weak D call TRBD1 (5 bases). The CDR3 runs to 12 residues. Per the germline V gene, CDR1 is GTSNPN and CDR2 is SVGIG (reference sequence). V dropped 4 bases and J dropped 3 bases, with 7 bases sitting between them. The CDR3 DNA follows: TGTGCCTGGAAGGGGACCAATCAGCCCCAGCATTTT. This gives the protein CAWKGTNQPQHF. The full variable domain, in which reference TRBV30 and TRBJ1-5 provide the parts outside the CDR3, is SQTIHQWPATLVQPVGSPLSLECTVEGTSNPNLYWYRQAAGRGLQLLFYSVGIGQISSEVPQNLSASRPQDRQFILSSKKLLLSDSGFYLCAWKGTNQPQHFGDGTRLSIL.

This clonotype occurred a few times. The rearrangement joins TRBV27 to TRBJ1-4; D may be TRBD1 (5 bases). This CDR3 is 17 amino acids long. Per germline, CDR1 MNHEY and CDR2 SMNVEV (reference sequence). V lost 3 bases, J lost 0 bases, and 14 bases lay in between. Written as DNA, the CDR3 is TGTGCCAGCAGTTTTTTGAGTGGGGGAGCAACTAATGAAAAACTGTTTTTT. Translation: CASSFLSGGATNEKLFF.

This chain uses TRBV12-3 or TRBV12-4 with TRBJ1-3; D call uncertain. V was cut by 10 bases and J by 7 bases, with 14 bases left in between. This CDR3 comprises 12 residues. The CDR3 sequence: CATLRPRNTIYF. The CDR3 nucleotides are TGTGCCACCCTTCGCCCCCGGAACACCATATATTTT.

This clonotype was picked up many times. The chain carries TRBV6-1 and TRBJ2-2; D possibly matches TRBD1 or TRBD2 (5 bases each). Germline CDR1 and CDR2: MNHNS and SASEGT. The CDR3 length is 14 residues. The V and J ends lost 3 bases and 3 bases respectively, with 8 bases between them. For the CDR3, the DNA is TGTGCCAGCAGTGAGTGGGGACACACCGGGGAGCTGTTTTTT. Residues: CASSEWGHTGELFF.

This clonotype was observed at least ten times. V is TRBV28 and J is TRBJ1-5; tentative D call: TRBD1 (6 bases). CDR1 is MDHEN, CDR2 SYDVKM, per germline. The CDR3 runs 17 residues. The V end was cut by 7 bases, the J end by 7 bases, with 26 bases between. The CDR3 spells CASTTSGGHHGTQPQHF. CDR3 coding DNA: TGTGCCAGCACTACATCCGGGGGACATCACGGTACGCAGCCCCAGCATTTT. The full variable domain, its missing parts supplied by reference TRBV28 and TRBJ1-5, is DVKVTQSSRYLVKRTGEKVFLECVQDMDHENMFWYRQDPGLGLRLIYFSYDVKMKEKGDIPEGYSVSREKKERFSLILESASTNQTSMYLCASTTSGGHHGTQPQHFGDGTRLSIL.

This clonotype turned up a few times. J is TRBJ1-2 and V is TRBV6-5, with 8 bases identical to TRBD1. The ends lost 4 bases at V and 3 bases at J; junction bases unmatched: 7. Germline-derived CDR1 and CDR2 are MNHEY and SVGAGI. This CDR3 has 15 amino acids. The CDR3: CASSSGQGGYYGYTF. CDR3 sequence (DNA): TGTGCCAGCAGTTCCGGACAGGGCGGATACTATGGCTACACCTTC.

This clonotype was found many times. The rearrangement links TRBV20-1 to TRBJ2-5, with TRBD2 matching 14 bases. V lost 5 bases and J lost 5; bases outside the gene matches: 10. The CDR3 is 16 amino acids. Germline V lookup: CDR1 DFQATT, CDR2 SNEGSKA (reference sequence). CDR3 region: CSASRTSGGPLETQYF. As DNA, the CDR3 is TGCAGTGCTTCTAGGACTAGCGGGGGGCCTTTGGAGACCCAGTACTTC.

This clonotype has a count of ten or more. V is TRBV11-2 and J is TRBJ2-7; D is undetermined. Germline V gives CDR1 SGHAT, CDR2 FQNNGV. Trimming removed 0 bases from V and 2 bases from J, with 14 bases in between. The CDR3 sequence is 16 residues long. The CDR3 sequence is CASSLEPPGPAYEQYF. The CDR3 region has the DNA TGTGCCAGCAGCTTAGAGCCCCCTGGGCCTGCCTACGAGCAGTACTTC.

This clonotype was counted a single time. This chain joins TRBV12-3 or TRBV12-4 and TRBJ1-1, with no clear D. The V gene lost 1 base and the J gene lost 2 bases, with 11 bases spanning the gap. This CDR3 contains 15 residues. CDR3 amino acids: CASSLGLVRNTEAFF. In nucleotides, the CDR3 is TGTGCCAGCAGTTTAGGTTTGGTAAGAAACACTGAAGCTTTCTTT.

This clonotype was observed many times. DNA for the CDR3: TGCGCCAGCAGTGAGGCGGGGATCTCCTACGAGCAGTACTTC. It encodes CASSEAGISYEQYF. The chain carries TRBV10-2 and TRBJ2-7; tentative D call: TRBD2 (6 bases). Germline V gene data show CDR1 as WSHSY and CDR2 as SAAADI. Trimming stripped 2 bases from V and 0 bases from J, with 8 bases between. This CDR3 is built from 14 residues.

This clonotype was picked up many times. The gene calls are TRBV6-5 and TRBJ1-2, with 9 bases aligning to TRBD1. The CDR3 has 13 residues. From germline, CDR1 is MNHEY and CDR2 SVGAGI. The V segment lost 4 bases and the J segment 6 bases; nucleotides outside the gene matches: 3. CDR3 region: CASSSGQGHGYTF. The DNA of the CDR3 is TGTGCCAGCAGTTCGGGACAGGGTCATGGCTACACCTTC.

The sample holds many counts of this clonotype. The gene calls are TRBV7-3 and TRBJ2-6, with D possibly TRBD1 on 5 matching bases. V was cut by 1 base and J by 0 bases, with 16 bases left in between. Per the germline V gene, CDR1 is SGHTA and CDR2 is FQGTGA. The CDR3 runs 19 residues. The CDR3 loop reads CASSLRETGDVSGANVLTF. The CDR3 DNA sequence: TGTGCCAGCAGCTTAAGAGAAACAGGAGACGTCTCTGGGGCCAACGTCCTGACTTTC. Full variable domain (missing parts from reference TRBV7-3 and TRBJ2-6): GAGVSQTPSNKVTEKGKYVELRCDPISGHTALYWYRQSLGQGPEFLIYFQGTGAADDSGLPNDRFFAVRPEGSVSTLKIQRTERGDSAVYLCASSLRETGDVSGANVLTFGAGSRLTVL.

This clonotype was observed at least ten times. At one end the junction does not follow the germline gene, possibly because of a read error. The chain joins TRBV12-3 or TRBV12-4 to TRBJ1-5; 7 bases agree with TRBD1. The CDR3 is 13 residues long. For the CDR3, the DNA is TGTGCCGGCAGTGAGACAGGGAAACAGCCCCAGCATTTT. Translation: CAGSETGKQPQHF.

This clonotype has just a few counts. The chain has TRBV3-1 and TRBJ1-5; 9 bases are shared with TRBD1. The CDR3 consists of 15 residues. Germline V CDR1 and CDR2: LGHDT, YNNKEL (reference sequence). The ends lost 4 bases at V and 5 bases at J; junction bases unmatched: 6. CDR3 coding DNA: TGTGCCAGCAGCCCCTGGACAGGGGTGGATCAGCCCCAGCATTTT. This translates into CASSPWTGVDQPQHF.